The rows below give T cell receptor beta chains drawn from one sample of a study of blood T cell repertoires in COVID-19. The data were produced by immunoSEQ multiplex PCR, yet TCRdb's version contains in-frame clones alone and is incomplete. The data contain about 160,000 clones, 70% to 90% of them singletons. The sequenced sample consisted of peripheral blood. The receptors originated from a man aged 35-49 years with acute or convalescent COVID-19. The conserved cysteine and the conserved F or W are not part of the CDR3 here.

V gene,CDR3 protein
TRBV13,ASSSAGGRNTEAF
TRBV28,ASSLVASEAF
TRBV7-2,ASSPGTSKGTQY
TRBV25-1,ASSESKPMNTGELF
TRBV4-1,ASSPGSPETQY
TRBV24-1,ATSDPLARSYNEQF
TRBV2,ASTKESYEQY
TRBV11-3,ASSFNADRVAGELF
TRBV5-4,ASSLAGGRYNEQF
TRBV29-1,SVDQTGQNTEAF
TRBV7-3,ASSLGTGHSPLH
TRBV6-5,ASSYAGYSYT
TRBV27,ASSYQGVGEKLF
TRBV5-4,ASSPYAGGNTDTQY
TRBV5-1,ASSLSPRLTQY
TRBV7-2,ASSFAGVETQY
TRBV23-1,ASSQSTVDRRNTEAF
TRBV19,ASSKGDRGTGELF
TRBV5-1,ASSILRGYGYT
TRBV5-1,ASSSQRANTGELF
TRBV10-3,AISAVGTAVANTGELF
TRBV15,ATSSGQGGEKLF
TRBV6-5,ASSYKGANTEAF
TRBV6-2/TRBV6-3,ASSYSMGAGGYT
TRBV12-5,ASGRTGGAYTDTQY
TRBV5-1,ASSLGRGGTGATNEKLF
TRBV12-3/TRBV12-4,ASSASGGAQY
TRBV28,ASSLSPGLTSYGYT
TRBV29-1,SVSGGAGEYGYT
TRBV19,ASSRAGGKSSYNEQF
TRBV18,ASSPQQGASGANVLT
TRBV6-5,ASMGTDNTEAF
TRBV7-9,ASSLGVDRTEAF
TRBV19,ASSVTGGASTQH
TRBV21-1,ASSKVRDRGAYEQY
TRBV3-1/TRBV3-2,ASSQLENQLF
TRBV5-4,ASSSAGTGKEKLF
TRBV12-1,ASSRPLSLRPSTDTQY
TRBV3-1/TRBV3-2,ASSQDGRRGGELF
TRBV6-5,ASTRDRVDTEAF
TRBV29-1,SVEEAGAANYGYT
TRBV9,ASSVGADRNYGYT
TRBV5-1,ASSLEQDRFGNEQF
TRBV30,AWTGFTDTQY
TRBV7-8,ASSWQTGPGYGYT
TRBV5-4,ATKGGGGADTQY
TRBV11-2,ASSLAGLAGRGYEQY
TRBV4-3,ASSQFTDTNYGYT
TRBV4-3,ASSQAASGADNEQF
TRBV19,ASNRGEHSPLH
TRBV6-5,ASSYYSDTYEQY
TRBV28,ASSPSGRGAYQPQH
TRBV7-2,ASSAAGRGTGELF
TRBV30,AWSKQGGEKLF
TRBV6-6,ASKDSLGEQY
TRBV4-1,ASSQPRAGPEAF
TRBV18,ASSPPGLAGGNEQF
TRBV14,ASSDFRGGEAF
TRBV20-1,SASSTTGQRAF